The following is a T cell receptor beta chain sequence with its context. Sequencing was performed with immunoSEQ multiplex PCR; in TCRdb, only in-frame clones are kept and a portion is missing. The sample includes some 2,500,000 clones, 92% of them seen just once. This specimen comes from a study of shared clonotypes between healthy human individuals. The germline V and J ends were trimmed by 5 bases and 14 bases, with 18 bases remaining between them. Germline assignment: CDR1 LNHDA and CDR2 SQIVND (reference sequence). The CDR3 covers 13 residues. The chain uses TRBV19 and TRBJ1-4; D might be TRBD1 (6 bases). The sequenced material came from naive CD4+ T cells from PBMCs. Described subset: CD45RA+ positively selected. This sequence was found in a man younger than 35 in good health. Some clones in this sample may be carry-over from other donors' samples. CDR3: CASSPGAGVRLFF. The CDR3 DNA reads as TGTGCCAGTAGTCCCGGGGCAGGGGTTCGCCTGTTTTTT.